These T cell receptor beta chains were read from a single sample in a study of cytomegalovirus exposure and HLA in healthy donors. Method: immunoSEQ multiplex PCR; TCRdb's copy keeps in-frame clones and lacks some. Its table records approximately 52,000 clones. Sample: PBMCs. Receptor source: a man aged 45-60 years in good health and CMV-seropositive. Each CDR3 is given with its conserved first and last residue. The D gene is left open where the match is weak.

V gene	D gene	J gene	CDR3 DNA	CDR3 protein
TRBV18	TRBD2	TRBJ2-5	TGTGCCAGCTCACCAAGGGGACTAGCGCAGGAGACCCAGTACTTC	CASSPRGLAQETQYF
TRBV6-5	TRBD2	TRBJ2-3	TGTGCCAGCACCCGGACTAGCGGGGCCACAGATACGCAGTATTTT	CASTRTSGATDTQYF
TRBV6-5	TRBD2	TRBJ2-7	TGTGCCAGCAGGCCGAGCGGGAGTGCAATCTACGAGCAGTACTTC	CASRPSGSAIYEQYF
TRBV6-5	NA	TRBJ1-4	TGTGCCAGCAGGCCGACAGCAACTAATGAAAAACTGTTTTTT	CASRPTATNEKLFF
TRBV19	NA	TRBJ2-7	TGTGCCAGTAGTATAGGGGCAGGGCTCGAGCAGTACTTC	CASSIGAGLEQYF
TRBV27	TRBD1	TRBJ1-2	TGTGCCAGCAGTTTATCGGGGGACAGCGCTCTTAACTATGGCTACACCTTC	CASSLSGDSALNYGYTF
TRBV5-1	TRBD2	TRBJ2-5	TGCGCCAGCAGCCCGGGACTAGAGGAGACCCAGTACTTC	CASSPGLEETQYF
TRBV6-5	TRBD1	TRBJ2-5	TGTGCCAGCACCCGAGGACAGGGACAAGAGACCCAGTACTTC	CASTRGQGQETQYF
TRBV7-9	NA	TRBJ1-2	TGTGCCAGCAGCCCTGGGGGAGGGGACTATGGCTACACCTTC	CASSPGGGDYGYTF
TRBV4-2	NA	TRBJ2-7	TGTGCCAGCAGCCAAGAGGTTGCGGGGCTTAGCGCCTACGAGCAGTACTTC	CASSQEVAGLSAYEQYF
TRBV7-3	NA	TRBJ2-2	TGTGCCAGCAGCCTCCGCCCGATGGAGGGTACCCCAACCGGGGAGCTGTTTTTT	CASSLRPMEGTPTGELFF
TRBV19	TRBD1	TRBJ1-1	TGTGCCAGTAGGGGACAGCTGAACACTGAAGCTTTCTTT	CASRGQLNTEAFF
TRBV6-6	TRBD2	TRBJ2-3	TGTGCCAGCAGCCACGGACTAGCTCGGAGCACAGATACGCAGTATTTT	CASSHGLARSTDTQYF
TRBV5-4	TRBD2	TRBJ2-7	TGTGCCAGCAGCTTGGTAGGAGCGGGAGTGGGCAACGAGCAGTACTTC	CASSLVGAGVGNEQYF
TRBV28	TRBD2	TRBJ2-7	TGTGCCAGCAGTATTTCGGGACTAGGTGTTCGTGAGCAGTACTTC	CASSISGLGVREQYF
TRBV27	NA	TRBJ1-2	TGTGCCAGCAGAAAAGAACAGGGATCCCCTAACTATGGCTACACCTTC	CASRKEQGSPNYGYTF
TRBV5-6	NA	TRBJ1-2	TGTGCCAGCAGCTTGCGGAACGGGGATGGCTACACCTTC	CASSLRNGDGYTF
TRBV5-1	TRBD2	TRBJ2-3	TGCGCCAGCAGCCAGGGACTAGCGGGGGTTTCCCCCACAGATACGCAGTATTTT	CASSQGLAGVSPTDTQYF
TRBV18	NA	TRBJ2-7	TGTGCCAGCTCACCCAGGGGTACCCCCTACGAGCAGTACTTC	CASSPRGTPYEQYF
TRBV19	TRBD1	TRBJ1-5	TGTGCCAGTAGCAGAGGACAGGGGGGGCTTTATAGCAATCAGCCCCAGCATTTT	CASSRGQGGLYSNQPQHF
TRBV5-8	NA	TRBJ1-5	TGTGCCAGCAGCTTGGGGGGAGCCGGGTTGGGGCAGCCCCAGCATTTT	CASSLGGAGLGQPQHF
TRBV11-2	NA	TRBJ1-3	TGTGCCAGCACCGACCAGGGGCTAGTCTCTGGAAACACCATATATTTT	CASTDQGLVSGNTIYF
TRBV20-1	NA	TRBJ2-7	TGCAGTGCCCCACGGGGGTACGAGCAGTACTTC	CSAPRGYEQYF
TRBV10-3	NA	TRBJ2-1	TGTGCCATCAGTGAGGGGCAGGGGAACTACAATGAGCAGTTCTTC	CAISEGQGNYNEQFF
TRBV5-1	NA	TRBJ1-1	TGCGCCAGCGGGCCACAAGGAGCGGCGACCACTGAAGCTTTCTTT	CASGPQGAATTEAFF
TRBV6-1	NA	TRBJ2-7	TGTGCCAGCAGTGATCCAGGGTACAACGAGCAGTACTTC	CASSDPGYNEQYF
TRBV28	NA	TRBJ2-7	TGTGCCAGCACCCCCTACAGTTCCTACGAGCAGTACTTC	CASTPYSSYEQYF
TRBV6-5	NA	TRBJ2-1	TGTGCCAGCAGTTACTCTTGGGGCGATGAGCAGTTCTTC	CASSYSWGDEQFF
TRBV5-1	TRBD2	TRBJ2-2	TGCGCCAGCAGCTTGGCCGGAGCGGGGGACACCGGGGAGCTGTTTTTT	CASSLAGAGDTGELFF
TRBV4-3	TRBD1	TRBJ1-4	TGCGCCAGCAGCGACGGGACAGGGGAGGGTGAAAAACTGTTTTTT	CASSDGTGEGEKLFF
TRBV6-6	TRBD2	TRBJ2-7	TGTGCCAGCACCCGGACTAGCGGGGGTTACGAGCAGTACTTC	CASTRTSGGYEQYF
TRBV5-6	NA	TRBJ1-1	TGTGCCAGCAGCTTCGGCGGGGCTGGGAGGAACACTGAAGCTTTCTTT	CASSFGGAGRNTEAFF
TRBV19	NA	TRBJ1-2	TGTGCCAGTAGTATCGTCCCCGGGGGTAACTATGGCTACACCTTC	CASSIVPGGNYGYTF